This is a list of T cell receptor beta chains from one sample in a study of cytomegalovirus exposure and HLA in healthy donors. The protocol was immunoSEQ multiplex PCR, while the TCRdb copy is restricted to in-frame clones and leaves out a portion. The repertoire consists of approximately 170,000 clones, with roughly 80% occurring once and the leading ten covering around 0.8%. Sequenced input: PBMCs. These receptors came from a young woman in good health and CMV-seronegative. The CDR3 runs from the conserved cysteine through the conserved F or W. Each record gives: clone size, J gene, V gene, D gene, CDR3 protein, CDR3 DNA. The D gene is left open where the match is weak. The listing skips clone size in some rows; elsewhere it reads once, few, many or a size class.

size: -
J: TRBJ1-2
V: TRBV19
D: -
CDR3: CASSSLNYGYTF
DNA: TGTGCCAGTAGTTCCCTTAACTATGGCTACACCTTC

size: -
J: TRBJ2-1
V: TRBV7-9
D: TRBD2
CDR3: CASSERLAGHGEQFF
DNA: TGTGCCAGCAGCGAGAGGCTAGCGGGACACGGTGAGCAGTTCTTC

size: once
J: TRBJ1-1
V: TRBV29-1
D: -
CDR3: CSVSLVRDTEAFF
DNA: TGCAGCGTTTCCCTCGTCCGGGACACTGAAGCTTTCTTT

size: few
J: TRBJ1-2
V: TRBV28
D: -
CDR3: CASSFPERTFGYTF
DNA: TGTGCCAGCAGTTTTCCTGAAAGAACTTTTGGCTACACCTTC

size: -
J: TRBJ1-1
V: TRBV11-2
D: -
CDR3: CASSSRGSGEAFF
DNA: TGTGCCAGCAGCTCCCGCGGCTCGGGGGAAGCTTTCTTT

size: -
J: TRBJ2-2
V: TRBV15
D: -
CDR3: CATSRGANTGELFF
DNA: TGTGCCACCAGCAGAGGCGCGAACACCGGGGAGCTGTTTTTT

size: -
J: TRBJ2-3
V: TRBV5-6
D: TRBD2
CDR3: CASSLGLAGGNTDTQYF
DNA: TGTGCCAGCAGCTTGGGCCTAGCGGGAGGGAACACAGATACGCAGTATTTT

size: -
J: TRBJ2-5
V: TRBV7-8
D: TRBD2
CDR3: CASSLRLAGERETQYF
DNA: TGTGCCAGCAGCCTGCGACTAGCGGGAGAGAGAGAGACCCAGTACTTC

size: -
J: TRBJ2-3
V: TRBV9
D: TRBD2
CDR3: CASSATSGSMDTQYF
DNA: TGTGCCAGCAGCGCAACTAGCGGGAGTATGGATACGCAGTATTTT

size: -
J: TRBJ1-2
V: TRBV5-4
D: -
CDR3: CASSFTNPVGYTF
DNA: TGTGCCAGCAGCTTTACGAACCCGGTTGGCTACACCTTC

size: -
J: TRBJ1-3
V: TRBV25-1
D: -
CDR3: CASSSWQISGNTIYF
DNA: TGTGCCAGCAGTTCGTGGCAAATCTCTGGAAACACCATATATTTT

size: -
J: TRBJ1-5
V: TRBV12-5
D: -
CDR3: CASGLVEQGKDQPQHF
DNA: TGTGCTAGTGGTTTGGTAGAACAGGGTAAGGATCAGCCCCAGCATTTT

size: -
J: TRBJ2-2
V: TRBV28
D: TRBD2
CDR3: CAGGLAGAGELFF
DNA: TGTGCCGGAGGACTAGCGGGAGCCGGGGAGCTGTTTTTT

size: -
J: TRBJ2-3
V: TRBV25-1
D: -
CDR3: CASQEGRYTHTDTQYF
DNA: TGTGCCAGCCAGGAGGGGAGGTACACACACACAGATACGCAGTATTTT